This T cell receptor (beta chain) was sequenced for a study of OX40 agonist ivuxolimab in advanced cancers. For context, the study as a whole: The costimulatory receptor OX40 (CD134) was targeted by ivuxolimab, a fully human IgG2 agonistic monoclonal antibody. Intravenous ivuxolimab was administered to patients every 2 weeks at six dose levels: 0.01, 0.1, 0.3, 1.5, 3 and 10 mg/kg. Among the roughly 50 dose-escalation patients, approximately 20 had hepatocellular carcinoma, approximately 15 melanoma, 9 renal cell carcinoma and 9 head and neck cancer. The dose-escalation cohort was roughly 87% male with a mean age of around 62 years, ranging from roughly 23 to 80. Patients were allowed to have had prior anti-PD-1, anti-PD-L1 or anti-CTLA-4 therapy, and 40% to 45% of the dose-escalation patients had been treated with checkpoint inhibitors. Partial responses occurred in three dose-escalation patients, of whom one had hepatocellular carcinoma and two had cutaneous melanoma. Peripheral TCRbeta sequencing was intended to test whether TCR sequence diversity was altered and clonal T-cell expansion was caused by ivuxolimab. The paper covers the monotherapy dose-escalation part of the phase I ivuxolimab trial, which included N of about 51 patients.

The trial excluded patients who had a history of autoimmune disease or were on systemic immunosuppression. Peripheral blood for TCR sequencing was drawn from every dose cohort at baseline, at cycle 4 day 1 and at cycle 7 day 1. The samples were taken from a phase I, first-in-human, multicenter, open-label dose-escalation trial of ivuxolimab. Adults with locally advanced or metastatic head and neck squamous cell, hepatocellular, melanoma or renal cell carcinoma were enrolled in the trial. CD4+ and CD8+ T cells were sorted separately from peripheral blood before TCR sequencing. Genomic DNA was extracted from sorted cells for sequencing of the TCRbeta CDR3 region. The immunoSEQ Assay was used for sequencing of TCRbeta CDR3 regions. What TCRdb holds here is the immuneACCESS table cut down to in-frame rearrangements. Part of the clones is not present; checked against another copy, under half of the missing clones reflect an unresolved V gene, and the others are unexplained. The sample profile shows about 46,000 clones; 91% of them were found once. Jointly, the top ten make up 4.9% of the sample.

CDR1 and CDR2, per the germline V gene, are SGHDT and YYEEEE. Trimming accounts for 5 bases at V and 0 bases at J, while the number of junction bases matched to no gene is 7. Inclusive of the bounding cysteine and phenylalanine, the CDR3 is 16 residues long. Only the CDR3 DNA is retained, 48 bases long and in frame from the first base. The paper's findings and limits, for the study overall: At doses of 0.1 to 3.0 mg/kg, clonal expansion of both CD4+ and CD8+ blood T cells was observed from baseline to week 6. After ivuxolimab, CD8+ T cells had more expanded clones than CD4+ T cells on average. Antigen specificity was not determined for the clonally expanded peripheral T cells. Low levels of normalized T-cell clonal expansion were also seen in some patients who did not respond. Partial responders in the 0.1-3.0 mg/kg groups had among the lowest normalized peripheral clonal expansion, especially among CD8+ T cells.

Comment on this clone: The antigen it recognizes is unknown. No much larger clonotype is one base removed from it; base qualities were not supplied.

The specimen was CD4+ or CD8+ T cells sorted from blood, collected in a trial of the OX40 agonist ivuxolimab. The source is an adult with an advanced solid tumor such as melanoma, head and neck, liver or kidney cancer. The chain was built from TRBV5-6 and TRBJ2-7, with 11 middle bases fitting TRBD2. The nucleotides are TGTGCCAGCAGTATTCGACTAGCGGGGATCTCCTACGAGCAGTACTTC. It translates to CASSIRLAGISYEQYF.